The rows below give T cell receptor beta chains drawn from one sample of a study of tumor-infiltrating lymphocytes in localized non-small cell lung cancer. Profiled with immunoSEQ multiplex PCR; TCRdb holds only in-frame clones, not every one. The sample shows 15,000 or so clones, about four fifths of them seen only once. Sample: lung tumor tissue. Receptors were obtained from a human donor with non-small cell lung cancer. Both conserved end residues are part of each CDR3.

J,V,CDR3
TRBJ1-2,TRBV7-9,CASSFRGGGYTF
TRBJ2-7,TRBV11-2,CASKTWGSSYEQYF
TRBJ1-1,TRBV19,CASSMAVAGGENTEAFF
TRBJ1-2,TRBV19,CASVSDDSPNYGYTF
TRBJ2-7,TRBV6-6,CASSSQGLEQYF
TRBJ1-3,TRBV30,CAWINRGFAGNTIYF
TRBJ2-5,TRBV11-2,CASSLRNNRVETQYF
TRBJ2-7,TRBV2,CASSPGGTGKTKPYEQYF
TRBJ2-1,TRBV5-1,CASSLISGRGYNEQFF
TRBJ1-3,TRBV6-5,CASSYSGGSGNTIYF
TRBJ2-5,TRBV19,CASRGQGKETQYF
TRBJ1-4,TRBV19,CASSIGGANEKLFF